These 12 T cell receptor beta chains share one sample of origin, sequenced in a study of CD8 T cells in ankylosing spondylitis. General study results and limits: A TCR beta motif made of fewer than ten highly homologous variants seemed typical of ankylosing spondylitis blood.

TCRdb used MiXCR to reprocess the 5' RACE reads, holding one entry per CDR3 protein. The data show 390,000 or so distinct CDR3 sequences, 20% to 25% seen once. These TCRs' antigens remain unknown. The sample consisted of blood, either unsorted or a sorted T cell fraction (not recorded which). Receptors were obtained from a male donor with ankylosing spondylitis.

The rearrangement uses TRBV28 and TRBJ2-1, with 7 positions matching TRBD2. CDR1 and CDR2 from the germline V gene are MDHEN and SYDVKM. The J segment lost 9 bases and the V segment lost 6 bases, leaving 14 bases of the junction unmatched. CDR3 length: 15 amino acids. In nucleotides, the CDR3 is TGTGCCAGCAGGATTCGACTAGCAGGGATGGGTGAGCAGTTCTTC. Encoded protein: CASRIRLAGMGEQFF.

The chain couples TRBV7-8 to TRBJ2-1; 7 nucleotides agree with TRBD2. The length of the CDR3 is 14 residues. Per germline, CDR1 SGHVS and CDR2 FQNEAQ. Germline trimming cut 1 base from V and 7 bases from J; bases unmatched to any gene: 4. The CDR3 bases are TGTGCCAGCAGCTTAGGGGAGCGGGGAAATGAGCAGTTCTTC. Protein product: CASSLGERGNEQFF.

V is TRBV5-1 and J is TRBJ2-2, with 11 bases fitting TRBD2. Germline assignment: CDR1 SGHRS and CDR2 YFSETQ. Trimming took 4 bases from V and 0 from J; bases not matched to a gene: 5. The CDR3 length is 17 residues. DNA of the CDR3: TGCGCCAGCAGCCATCCGGGACTAGCGGCGAACACCGGGGAGCTGTTTTTT. Translating gives CASSHPGLAANTGELFF.

This clonotype has a handful of counts. CDR3 in amino acids: CASSLSLPRAGSSYEQYF. CDR3 in DNA: TGTGCCAGCAGCCTTTCACTCCCGAGGGCGGGGAGCTCCTACGAGCAGTACTTC. The chain couples TRBV4-2 to TRBJ2-7; weak D call: TRBD2 (6 bases). Per the germline V gene, CDR1 is LGHNA and CDR2 is YNFKEQ. This CDR3 is 18 amino acids long. V shed 4 bases and J shed 0 bases, with 22 bases lying between them.

This clonotype was counted a few times. The chain joins TRBV4-1 to TRBJ2-7; D might be TRBD2 (5 bases). V shed 2 bases and J shed 7 bases, with 21 bases lying between them. There are 16 residues in the CDR3. Germline V gene lookup returns CDR1 MGHRA and CDR2 YSYEKL. CDR3 sequence (DNA): TGCGCCAGCAGCCAACTTGAGCGGACCCCGAACGAGGAGCAGTACTTC. It specifies CASSQLERTPNEEQYF.

This clonotype was seen a handful of times. V and J are TRBV6-4 and TRBJ2-3; 7 positions agree with TRBD1. CDR3 size: 15 residues. Germline CDR1 and CDR2: MRHNA and SNTAGT. The junction had 10 bases not matched to a gene; V was cut back by 8 bases and J by 2 bases. CDR3 bases: TGTGCCAGCCGGCGCAGGGGGATGGACACAGATACGCAGTATTTT. Its translation: CASRRRGMDTDTQYF.

The rearrangement uses TRBV7-2 and TRBJ2-1, with 11 nucleotides matching TRBD2. Germline V gene data show CDR1 as SGHTA and CDR2 as FQGNSA. This CDR3 has 13 amino acids. V dropped 5 bases and J dropped 10; count of bases not matched to a gene: 4. Here the CDR3 reads CASSRLAGREQFF. CDR3 nucleotide sequence: TGTGCCAGCAGCAGACTAGCGGGACGGGAGCAGTTCTTC. The whole variable domain, remainder taken from reference TRBV7-2 and TRBJ2-1, is GAGVSQSPSNKVTEKGKDVELRCDPISGHTALYWYRQSLGQGLEFLIYFQGNSAPDKSGLPSDRFSAERTGGSVSTLTIQRTQQEDSAVYLCASSRLAGREQFFGPGTRLTVL.

The CDR3 DNA reads TGTGCCAGTACTTGTCCGGCCCTCAAACCCGAGCAGTACTTC. Translation gives CASTCPALKPEQYF. The rearrangement links TRBV19 to TRBJ2-7; D is uncertain. Germline CDR1 is LNHDA and CDR2 is SQIVND (reference sequence). The CDR3 covers 14 residues. V lost 7 bases and J 6 bases, leaving 19 bases between the germline ends.

This clonotype was picked up one time. The rearrangement uses TRBV9 and TRBJ1-2; a weak D match, TRBD1 (5 bases). V gave up 3 bases and J gave up 3 bases, with 9 bases separating them. The CDR3 has 13 amino acids. CDR1 and CDR2 (germline): SGDLS, YYNGEE. The CDR3 bases are TGTGCCAGCAGCGGCGCAGGGTACTATGGCTACACCTTC. It codes for CASSGAGYYGYTF.

Note on this clonotype: An end of the junction differs from the germline gene, which may be a read error. The J gene is TRBJ1-3, the V gene TRBV20-1; D gene ambiguous. This CDR3 spans 13 amino acids. Germline CDR1 reads DFQATT; CDR2 reads SNEGSKA (reference sequence). For the CDR3, the DNA is TGCAGTCCTAGATCCGCCGGAGGAAACACCATATATTTT. It codes for CSPRSAGGNTIYF.

This clonotype was observed a few times. V is TRBV5-6 and J is TRBJ1-5, with D hard to call. Germline values: CDR1 SGHDT, CDR2 YYEEEE. With 1 base removed from V and 8 bases from J, the gap between germline ends came to 10 bases. This CDR3 has 13 amino acids. The CDR3 DNA sequence: TGTGCCAGCAGCTTGAGGCGGGTAGAGCCCCAGCATTTT. It encodes CASSLRRVEPQHF.

This clonotype turned up a few times. V and J are TRBV25-1 and TRBJ1-4; possibly TRBD1 for D (5 bases). Trimming took off 4 bases at V and 8 bases at J, with 17 bases between the two ends. Germline V CDR1 and CDR2: MGHDK, SYGVNS. The length of the CDR3 is 15 residues. The chain's CDR3 is CASSVPGRVGEKLFF. CDR3 nucleotide sequence: TGTGCCAGCAGTGTCCCAGGGAGGGTGGGCGAAAAACTGTTTTTT. The full variable domain, rest sourced from reference TRBV25-1 and TRBJ1-4, is EADIYQTPRYLVIGTGKKITLECSQTMGHDKMYWYQQDPGMELHLIHYSYGVNSTEKGDLSSESTVSRIRTEHFPLTLESARPSHTSQYLCASSVPGRVGEKLFFGSGTQLSVL.